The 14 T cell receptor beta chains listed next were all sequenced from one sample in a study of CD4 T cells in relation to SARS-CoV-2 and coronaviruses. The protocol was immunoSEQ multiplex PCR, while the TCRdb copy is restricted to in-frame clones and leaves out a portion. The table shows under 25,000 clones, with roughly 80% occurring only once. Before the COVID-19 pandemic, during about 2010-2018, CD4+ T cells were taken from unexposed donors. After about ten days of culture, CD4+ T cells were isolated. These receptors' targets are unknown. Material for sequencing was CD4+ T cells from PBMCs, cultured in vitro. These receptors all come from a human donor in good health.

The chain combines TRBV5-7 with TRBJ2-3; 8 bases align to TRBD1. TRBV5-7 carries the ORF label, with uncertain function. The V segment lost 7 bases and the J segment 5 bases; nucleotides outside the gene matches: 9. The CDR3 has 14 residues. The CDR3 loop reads CASGGGQGQDTQYF. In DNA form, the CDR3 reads TGTGCCAGCGGTGGAGGACAGGGTCAAGATACGCAGTATTTT.

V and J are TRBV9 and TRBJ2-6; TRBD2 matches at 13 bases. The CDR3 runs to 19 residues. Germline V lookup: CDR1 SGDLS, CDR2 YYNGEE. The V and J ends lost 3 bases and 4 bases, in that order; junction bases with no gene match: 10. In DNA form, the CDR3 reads TGTGCCAGCAGCGCCTTACTAGCGGGAGGGCCGGAGGGGGCCAACGTCCTGACTTTC. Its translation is CASSALLAGGPEGANVLTF.

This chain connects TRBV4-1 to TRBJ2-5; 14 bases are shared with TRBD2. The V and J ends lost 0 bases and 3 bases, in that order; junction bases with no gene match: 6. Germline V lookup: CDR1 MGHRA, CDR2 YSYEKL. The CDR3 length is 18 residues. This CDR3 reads CASSQDWGLAGAKETQYF. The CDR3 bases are TGCGCCAGCAGCCAAGATTGGGGACTAGCGGGAGCAAAAGAGACCCAGTACTTC.

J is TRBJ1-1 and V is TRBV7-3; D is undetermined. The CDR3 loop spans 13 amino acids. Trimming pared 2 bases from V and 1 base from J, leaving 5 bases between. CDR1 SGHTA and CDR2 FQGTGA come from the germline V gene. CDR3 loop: CASSLSANTEAFF. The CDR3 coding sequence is TGTGCCAGCAGCTTATCAGCGAACACTGAAGCTTTCTTT.

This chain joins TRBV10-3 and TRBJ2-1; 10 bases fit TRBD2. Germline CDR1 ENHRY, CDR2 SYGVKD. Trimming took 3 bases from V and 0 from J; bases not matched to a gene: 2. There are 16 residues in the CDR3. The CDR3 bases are TGTGCCATCAGTGATTCTAGCGGGAGCTCCTACAATGAGCAGTTCTTC. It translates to CAISDSSGSSYNEQFF.

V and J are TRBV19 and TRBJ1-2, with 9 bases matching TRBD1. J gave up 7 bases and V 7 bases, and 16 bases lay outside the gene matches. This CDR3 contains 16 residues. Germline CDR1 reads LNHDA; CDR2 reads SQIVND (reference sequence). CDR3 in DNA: TGTGCCAGTACCTCCGGGACAGGGATTGTAATCGGTGGCTACACCTTC. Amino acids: CASTSGTGIVIGGYTF.

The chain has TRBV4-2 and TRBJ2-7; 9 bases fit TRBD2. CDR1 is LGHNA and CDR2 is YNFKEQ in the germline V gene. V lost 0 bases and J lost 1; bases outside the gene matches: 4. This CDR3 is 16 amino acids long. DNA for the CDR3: TGTGCCAGCAGCCAAGATCGGAGCGGGAGGTCCTACGAGCAGTACTTC. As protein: CASSQDRSGRSYEQYF.

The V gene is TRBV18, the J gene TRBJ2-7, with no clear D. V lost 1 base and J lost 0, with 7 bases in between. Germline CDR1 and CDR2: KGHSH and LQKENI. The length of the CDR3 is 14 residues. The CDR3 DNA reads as TGTGCCAGCTCACCACAGGGTTTCTCCTACGAGCAGTACTTC. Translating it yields CASSPQGFSYEQYF.

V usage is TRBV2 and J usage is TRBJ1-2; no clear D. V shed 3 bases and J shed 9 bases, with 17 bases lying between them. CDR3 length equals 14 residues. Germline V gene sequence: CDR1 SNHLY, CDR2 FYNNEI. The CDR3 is CASSESPAPGSYTF. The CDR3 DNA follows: TGTGCCAGCAGTGAGTCACCCGCCCCGGGGAGCTACACCTTC.

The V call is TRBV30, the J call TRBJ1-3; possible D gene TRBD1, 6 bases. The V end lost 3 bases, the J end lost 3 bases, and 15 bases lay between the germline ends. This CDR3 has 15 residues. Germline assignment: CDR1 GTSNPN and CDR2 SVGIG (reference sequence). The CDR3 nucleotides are TGTGCCTGGAGCCAACAGGGAACTTATGGAAACACCATATATTTT. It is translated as CAWSQQGTYGNTIYF.

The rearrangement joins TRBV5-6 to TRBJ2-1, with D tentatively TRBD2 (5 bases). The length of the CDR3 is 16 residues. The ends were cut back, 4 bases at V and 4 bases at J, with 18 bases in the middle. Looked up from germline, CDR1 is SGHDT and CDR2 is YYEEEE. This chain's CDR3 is CASSILQARRYNEQFF. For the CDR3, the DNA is TGTGCCAGCAGCATACTTCAGGCCCGGAGGTACAATGAGCAGTTCTTC. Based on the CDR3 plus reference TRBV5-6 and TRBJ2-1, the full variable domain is DAGVTQSPTHLIKTRGQQVTLRCSPKSGHDTVSWYQQALGQGPQFIFQYYEEEERQRGNFPDRFSGHQFPNYSSELNVNALLLGDSALYLCASSILQARRYNEQFFGPGTRLTVL.

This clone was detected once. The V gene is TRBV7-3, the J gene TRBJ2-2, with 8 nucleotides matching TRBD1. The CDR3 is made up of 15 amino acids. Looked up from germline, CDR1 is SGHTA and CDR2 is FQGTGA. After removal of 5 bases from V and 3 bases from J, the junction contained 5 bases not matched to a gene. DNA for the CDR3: TGTGCCAGCAGCCTCAGGACAGGGCACACCGGGGAGCTGTTTTTT. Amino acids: CASSLRTGHTGELFF.

The CDR3 DNA reads as TGTGCCAGCAGCTCCCAGGGCCACGAGCAGTACTTC. Translated: CASSSQGHEQYF. The V gene is TRBV13, the J gene TRBJ2-7, with D tentatively TRBD1 (5 bases). The CDR3 is made up of 12 amino acids. V was cut by 4 bases and J by 5 bases, with 9 bases left in between. CDR1 and CDR2 (germline): PRHDT, FYEKMQ (reference sequence).

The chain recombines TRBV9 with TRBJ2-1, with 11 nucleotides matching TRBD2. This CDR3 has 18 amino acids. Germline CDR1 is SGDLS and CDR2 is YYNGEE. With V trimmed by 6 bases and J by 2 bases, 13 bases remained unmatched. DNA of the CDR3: TGTGCCAGCACCTCAGGAGAGCTAGCGGGAGGCCCCTACAATGAGCAGTTCTTC. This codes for CASTSGELAGGPYNEQFF.